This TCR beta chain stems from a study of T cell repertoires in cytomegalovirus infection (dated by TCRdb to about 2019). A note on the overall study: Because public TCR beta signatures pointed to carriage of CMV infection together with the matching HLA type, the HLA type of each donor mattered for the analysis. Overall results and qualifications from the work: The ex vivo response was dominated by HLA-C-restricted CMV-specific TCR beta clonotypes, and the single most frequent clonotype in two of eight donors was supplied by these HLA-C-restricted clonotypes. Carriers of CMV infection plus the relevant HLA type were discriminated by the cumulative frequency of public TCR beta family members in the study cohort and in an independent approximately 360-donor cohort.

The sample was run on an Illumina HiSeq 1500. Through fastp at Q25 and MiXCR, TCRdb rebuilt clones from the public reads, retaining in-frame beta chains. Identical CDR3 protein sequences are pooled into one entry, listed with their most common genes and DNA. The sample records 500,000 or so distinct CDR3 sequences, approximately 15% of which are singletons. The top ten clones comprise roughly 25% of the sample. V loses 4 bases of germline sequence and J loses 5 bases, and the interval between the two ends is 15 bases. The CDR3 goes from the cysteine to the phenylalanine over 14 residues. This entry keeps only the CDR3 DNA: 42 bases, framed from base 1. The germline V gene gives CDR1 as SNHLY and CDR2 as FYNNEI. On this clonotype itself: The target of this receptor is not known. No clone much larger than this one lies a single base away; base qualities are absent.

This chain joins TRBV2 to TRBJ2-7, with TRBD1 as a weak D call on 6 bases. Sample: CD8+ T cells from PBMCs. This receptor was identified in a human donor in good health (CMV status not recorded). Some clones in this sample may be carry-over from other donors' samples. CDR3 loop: CASSARQAGDEQYF. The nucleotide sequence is TGTGCCAGCAGTGCCCGACAGGCTGGTGACGAGCAGTACTTC.